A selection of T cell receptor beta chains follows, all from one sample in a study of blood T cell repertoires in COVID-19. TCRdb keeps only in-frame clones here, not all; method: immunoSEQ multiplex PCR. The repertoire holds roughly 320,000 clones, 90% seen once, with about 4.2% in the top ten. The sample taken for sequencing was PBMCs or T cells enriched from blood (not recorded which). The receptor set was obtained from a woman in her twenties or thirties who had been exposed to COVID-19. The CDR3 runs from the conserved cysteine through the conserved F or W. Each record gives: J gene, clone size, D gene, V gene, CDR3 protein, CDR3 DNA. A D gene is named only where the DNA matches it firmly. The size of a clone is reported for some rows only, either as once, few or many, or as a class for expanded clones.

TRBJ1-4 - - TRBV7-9 CASSFHRDSGEKLFF TGTGCCAGCAGCTTTCACAGGGATTCGGGTGAAAAACTGTTTTTT
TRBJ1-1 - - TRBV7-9 CASSLPRHEAFF TGTGCCAGCAGCCTACCACGCCACGAAGCTTTCTTT
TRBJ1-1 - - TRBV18 CASSPVESIGTEAFF TGTGCCAGCTCACCGGTTGAGTCGATCGGCACTGAAGCTTTCTTT
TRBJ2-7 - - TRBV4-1 CASSQYEGYPNEQYF TGCGCCAGCAGCCAGTATGAGGGTTACCCCAACGAGCAGTACTTC
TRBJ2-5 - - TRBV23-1 CASSQQGQPQETQYF TGCGCCAGCAGTCAACAAGGACAACCCCAGGAGACCCAGTACTTC
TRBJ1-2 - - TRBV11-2 CASSPRRVLYSNYGYTF TGTGCCAGCAGCCCCAGGCGGGTTCTTTACTCTAACTATGGCTACACCTTC
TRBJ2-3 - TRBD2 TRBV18 CASSPPRGTSGEIDTQYF TGTGCCAGCTCACCACCGCGGGGGACTAGCGGGGAGATAGATACGCAGTATTTT
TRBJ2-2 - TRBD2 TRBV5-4 CASSLLAGASGLFF TGTGCCAGCAGCTTGCTAGCGGGGGCGTCTGGGCTGTTTTTT
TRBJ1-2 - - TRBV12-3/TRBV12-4 CASSLAGRYGYTF TGTGCCAGCAGTTTAGCAGGGAGATATGGCTACACCTTC
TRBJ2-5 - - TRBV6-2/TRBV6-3 CASSYSLFPGHTQETQYF TGTGCCAGCAGTTACTCACTTTTCCCAGGGCACACCCAAGAGACCCAGTACTTC
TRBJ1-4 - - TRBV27 CASSSIGNEKLFF TGTGCCAGCAGTTCGATCGGTAATGAAAAACTGTTTTTT
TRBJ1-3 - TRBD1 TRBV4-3 CASSHGTGQAWAGGNTIYF TGCGCCAGCAGCCATGGAACCGGACAGGCTTGGGCTGGTGGAAACACCATATATTTT
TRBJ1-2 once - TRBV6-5 CASSYSPPHGYTF TGTGCCAGCAGTTATTCCCCTCCCCATGGCTACACCTTC
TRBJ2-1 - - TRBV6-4 CASSEDYLRVAANNEQFF TGTGCCAGCAGCGAAGACTACTTACGTGTAGCGGCAAACAATGAGCAGTTCTTC
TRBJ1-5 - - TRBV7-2 CASSLYGGSNQPQHF TGTGCCAGCAGCTTATACGGGGGGAGCAATCAGCCCCAGCATTTT